These T cell receptor beta chains were read from a single sample in a study of blood T cell repertoires in COVID-19. Clones were read by immunoSEQ multiplex PCR, and TCRdb kept only the in-frame ones, dropping some. The top ten hold 1.5% to 2% of the sample, which has roughly 140,000 clones, roughly 80% seen once. Sequences were obtained from PBMCs or T cells enriched from blood (not recorded which). The receptors shown here come from a woman under 30 who had been exposed to COVID-19. CDR3s include the opening cysteine and the closing phenylalanine or tryptophan. D genes are given only for firm matches. A row's size may be missing; if present it is once, few, many or a size class.

>TRBD1|TRBV4-1|TRBJ1-4|.
CASSPGTGNEKLFF
TGCGCCAGCAGCCCCGGGACAGGGAACGAAAAACTGTTTTTT
>TRBD1|TRBV11-2|TRBJ1-1|.
CASSSMGTGVLGSEAFF
TGTGCCAGCAGCTCTATGGGGACAGGGGTTTTGGGCTCTGAAGCTTTCTTT
>.|TRBV7-6|TRBJ2-7|.
CASSPGRAMSYEQYF
TGTGCCAGCAGCCCTGGGCGGGCGATGTCCTACGAGCAGTACTTC
>TRBD1|TRBV4-2|TRBJ1-5|.
CASSEETDRDQPQHF
TGTGCCAGCAGCGAGGAAACCGACAGGGATCAGCCCCAGCATTTT
>.|TRBV7-9|TRBJ1-1|.
CASSSTSLEAFF
TGTGCCAGCAGCTCCACATCCCTTGAAGCTTTCTTT
>.|TRBV4-2|TRBJ2-7|once
CASSPAVARYEQYF
TGTGCCAGCAGCCCCGCGGTGGCCCGCTACGAGCAGTACTTC
>TRBD1|TRBV30|TRBJ2-5|.
CAWNRGLEETQYF
TGTGCCTGGAACAGGGGGCTGGAAGAGACCCAGTACTTC
>.|TRBV9|TRBJ2-1|.
CASSTTGDPYNEQFF
TGTGCCAGCAGCACGACGGGGGACCCCTACAATGAGCAGTTCTTC
>.|TRBV2|TRBJ2-1|.
CASRKQTGNEQFF
TGTGCCAGCAGGAAGCAAACAGGGAATGAGCAGTTCTTC
>.|TRBV5-6|TRBJ1-1|once
CASSTGGLNTEAFF
TGTGCCAGCAGCACCGGTGGACTAAACACTGAAGCTTTCTTT
>.|TRBV7-6|TRBJ2-1|.
CASSFKSSSYNEQFF
TGTGCCAGCAGTTTTAAGTCGAGCTCCTACAATGAGCAGTTCTTC
>.|TRBV24-1|TRBJ2-2|.
CATSDTNTGELFF
TGTGCCACCAGTGACACGAACACCGGGGAGCTGTTTTTT
>TRBD1|TRBV7-8|TRBJ1-1|once
CASRPWTGKTEAFF
TGTGCCAGCAGACCTTGGACAGGGAAGACTGAAGCTTTCTTT
>TRBD1|TRBV27|TRBJ1-1|once
CASQGGIGTEAFF
TGTGCCAGTCAAGGGGGCATCGGCACTGAAGCTTTCTTT
>.|TRBV14|TRBJ2-1|.
CASSPGTGKTHNEQFF
TGTGCCAGCAGCCCAGGTACCGGGAAAACCCACAATGAGCAGTTCTTC
>TRBD2|TRBV5-6|TRBJ2-7|.
CASSLTSGIYEQYF
TGTGCCAGCAGCCTGACTAGCGGGATCTACGAGCAGTACTTC
>TRBD1|TRBV6-5|TRBJ1-2|once
CASSRTGGGYTF
TGTGCCAGCAGTAGGACAGGGGGCGGCTACACCTTC